The clone carrying this T cell receptor (beta chain) has only a few counts. The CDR3 contains 12 residues. Trimming removed 10 bases at V and 1 base at J, with 11 bases between. Germline V CDR1 and CDR2: MNHEY, SMNVEV (reference sequence). The assay was immunoSEQ multiplex PCR, and TCRdb's table has in-frame clones only and misses some. This table holds tens of thousands of clones, roughly 89% found once. This record comes from a study of blood T cell repertoires in COVID-19. Across the study: Donors in the United States, Italy and Spain gave samples during acute or convalescent COVID-19.

The receptor comes from a woman in her 50s with active COVID-19. V gene TRBV27 combines with J gene TRBJ2-7; D ambiguous. The sequenced material came from peripheral blood. CDR3 DNA sequence: TGTGCCACCGGCGAGGCTTCCTACGAGCAGTACTTC. It specifies CATGEASYEQYF.